The clone carrying this T cell receptor beta chain was counted at least ten times. Its antigen remains unidentified. For TCR beta, libraries came from quantitative 5'-RACE with molecular barcodes. TCRdb called the 5' RACE reads again in MiXCR, with one record for every CDR3 protein. Of fewer than 550,000 distinct CDR3 sequences listed, about 5.4% are singletons. This sample stems from a study of CD8 T cells in ankylosing spondylitis. Whole-study findings and limits: The authors reported significant enrichment of disease-linked clones in matched ankylosing spondylitis synovial fluid. CD8+ disease-linked clones were present at relatively low frequencies in blood. A motif of 7 to 9 highly homologous TCR beta variants was seen as apparently characteristic of ankylosing spondylitis blood.

The J segment lost 1 base and the V segment lost 6 bases, leaving 10 bases of the junction unmatched. The CDR3 totals 17 residues. Germline V CDR1 and CDR2: ENHRY, SYGVKD. The sample consisted of blood, either unsorted or a sorted T cell fraction (not recorded which). This receptor was taken from a male donor with ankylosing spondylitis. This rearrangement joins TRBV10-3 to TRBJ2-1; 9 positions agree with TRBD1. CDR3 residues: CAIRPGQGLFSYNEQFF. CDR3 sequence (DNA): TGTGCCATCAGGCCGGGACAGGGCCTTTTTTCCTACAATGAGCAGTTCTTC.